Listed below are T cell receptor beta chains from one sample, sequenced in a study of graft-versus-host responses after intestinal transplantation. Clones were sequenced by immunoSEQ multiplex PCR, and TCRdb holds only the in-frame ones, with some missing. Of tens of thousands of clones in the sample, around 93% were seen once. These receptors lack a known antigen. Source: unstimulated CD4+ T cells sorted from spleen or lymph node cells, taken before transplant. The receptor set was obtained from a human donor who was the organ donor for an intestinal transplant. The CDR3 runs from the conserved cysteine through the conserved F or W. D genes are given only for firm matches. Rows give clone size only sometimes, using once, few, many, or a class for an expanded clone.

>TRBV11-2|TRBJ2-3|TRBD2|.
CASGEGLGRDTQYF
TGTGCCAGCGGGGAGGGTTTGGGGCGAGATACGCAGTATTTT
>TRBV11-2|TRBJ1-2|.|.
CASSLGGNYGYTF
TGTGCCAGCAGCTTAGGCGGGAACTATGGCTACACCTTC
>TRBV5-1|TRBJ1-3|.|.
CASSLFASGNTIYF
TGCGCCAGCAGCTTGTTTGCCTCTGGAAACACCATATATTTT
>TRBV4-3|TRBJ1-3|.|.
CASSQDVYTYSGNTIYF
TGCGCCAGCAGCCAAGATGTATATACATACTCTGGAAACACCATATATTTT
>TRBV5-4|TRBJ2-7|TRBD1|.
CASSLAGGHEQYF
TGTGCCAGCAGCTTGGCAGGGGGCCACGAGCAGTACTTC
>TRBV18|TRBJ1-6|.|.
CASSQTGQQNSPLHF
TGTGCCAGCTCGCAAACGGGGCAGCAGAATTCACCCCTCCACTTT
>TRBV28|TRBJ1-6|.|.
CASSNIKQGFNSPLHF
TGTGCCAGCAGCAATATAAAACAGGGTTTTAATTCACCCCTCCACTTT
>TRBV7-2|TRBJ1-3|TRBD1|few
CASSLGIGTASGNTIYF
TGTGCCAGCAGCCTCGGTATTGGGACAGCCTCTGGAAACACCATATATTTT
>TRBV4-1|TRBJ2-3|.|once
CASSQDGVGTDTQYF
TGCGCCAGCAGCCAAGATGGGGTAGGCACAGATACGCAGTATTTT
>TRBV11-3|TRBJ1-1|TRBD1|.
CASRSTGGTEAFF
TGTGCCAGCAGGTCGACAGGGGGCACTGAAGCTTTCTTT
>TRBV20-1|TRBJ2-7|.|once
CSARHRDEQYF
TGCAGTGCTAGGCACCGGGACGAGCAGTACTTC
>TRBV5-1|TRBJ2-7|TRBD1|.
CASSSTGGTYEQYF
TGCGCCAGCAGCTCCACAGGGGGAACCTACGAGCAGTACTTC
>TRBV19|TRBJ2-2|TRBD1|.
CASSTDRGHVGELFF
TGTGCCAGTAGTACCGACAGGGGGCACGTCGGGGAGCTGTTTTTT
>TRBV6-1|TRBJ2-5|.|.
CARLFSGTVETQYF
TGTGCCAGGCTTTTTTCAGGGACGGTGGAGACCCAGTACTTC
>TRBV6-4|TRBJ1-1|TRBD1|.
CASRDGQGGTEAFF
TGTGCCAGCAGAGATGGACAGGGCGGTACTGAAGCTTTCTTT
>TRBV5-1|TRBJ1-3|.|.
CASSEGRGPGNTIYF
TGCGCCAGCAGCGAGGGCAGGGGCCCTGGAAACACCATATATTTT
>TRBV7-2|TRBJ2-3|.|.
CASSRRDTQYF
TGTGCCAGCAGCCGACGAGATACGCAGTATTTT
>TRBV7-3|TRBJ2-7|.|once
CASSLSAVYEQYF
TGTGCCAGCAGCTTATCGGCAGTCTACGAGCAGTACTTC
>TRBV9|TRBJ1-2|.|once
CASSVVQGSYGYTF
TGTGCCAGCAGCGTAGTTCAAGGCAGCTATGGCTACACCTTC
>TRBV5-1|TRBJ1-5|TRBD1|.
CASSSTGGNQPQHF
TGCGCCAGCAGCTCGACAGGGGGCAATCAGCCCCAGCATTTT
>TRBV28|TRBJ2-7|.|.
CASSGSISYEQYF
TGTGCCAGCAGCGGGTCCATCTCCTACGAGCAGTACTTC
>TRBV6-5|TRBJ2-7|TRBD1|few
CASSYSDRGPYEQYF
TGTGCCAGCAGTTACTCCGACAGGGGCCCCTACGAGCAGTACTTC
>TRBV7-2|TRBJ2-1|.|once
CASSERNEQFF
TGTGCCAGCAGCGAACGAAATGAGCAGTTCTTC
>TRBV6-5|TRBJ2-2|.|once
CASSYNTGELFF
TGTGCCAGCAGTTACAACACCGGGGAGCTGTTTTTT
>TRBV6-1|TRBJ1-1|.|.
CASRLQGANTEAFF
TGTGCCAGCAGACTACAGGGAGCGAACACTGAAGCTTTCTTT
>TRBV6-1|TRBJ2-7|TRBD1|.
CASSDTRTGYSYEQYF
TGTGCCAGCAGTGATACGCGGACAGGGTATTCCTACGAGCAGTACTTC
>TRBV6-5|TRBJ2-3|.|once
CASSSSSQKQDTQYF
TGTGCCAGCAGTTCAAGTTCGCAAAAACAAGATACGCAGTATTTT
>TRBV18|TRBJ2-6|.|.
CASSPAGAISGANVLTF
TGTGCCAGCTCACCGGCGGGGGCCATCTCTGGGGCCAACGTCCTGACTTTC
>TRBV4-2|TRBJ1-2|TRBD1|.
CASAGQGAPGGYTF
TGTGCCAGCGCCGGACAGGGGGCGCCGGGTGGCTACACCTTC
>TRBV27|TRBJ1-2|TRBD1|.
CASSLRTGKDYGYTF
TGTGCCAGCAGTCTACGGACAGGGAAGGACTATGGCTACACCTTC
>TRBV18|TRBJ1-1|.|.
CASSPVRQPAPNTEAFF
TGTGCCAGCTCACCAGTACGCCAGCCAGCTCCGAACACTGAAGCTTTCTTT
>TRBV28|TRBJ2-1|.|.
CASSRGAVYNEQFF
TGTGCCAGCAGTCGGGGGGCCGTGTACAATGAGCAGTTCTTC
>TRBV6-5|TRBJ1-1|.|once
CASKKIMNTEAFF
TGTGCCAGCAAAAAGATCATGAACACTGAAGCTTTCTTT
>TRBV27|TRBJ2-3|.|.
CASSLFGASTDTQYF
TGTGCCAGCAGTTTATTCGGGGCCAGCACAGATACGCAGTATTTT
>TRBV7-3|TRBJ2-7|.|.
CASSLTMDYEQYF
TGTGCCAGCAGCTTAACGATGGACTACGAGCAGTACTTC
>TRBV9|TRBJ1-1|TRBD1|.
CASSTRQGRNTEAFF
TGTGCCAGCAGCACCCGACAGGGCCGGAACACTGAAGCTTTCTTT
>TRBV7-9|TRBJ1-2|.|.
CASSTAGAGYGYTF
TGTGCCAGCAGCACGGCGGGGGCGGGGTATGGCTACACCTTC
>TRBV7-2|TRBJ2-1|.|.
CASSLGGARHNEQFF
TGTGCCAGCAGCTTAGGAGGGGCACGGCACAATGAGCAGTTCTTC
>TRBV6-5|TRBJ1-4|.|.
CASRNDKSHEKLFF
TGTGCCAGCAGAAACGACAAAAGCCATGAAAAACTGTTTTTT
>TRBV5-6|TRBJ2-4|.|.
CASSPWGDGTKNIQYF
TGTGCCAGCAGCCCGTGGGGGGATGGGACCAAAAACATTCAGTACTTC
>TRBV20-1|TRBJ2-7|.|.
CSARADEQYF
TGCAGTGCTAGAGCGGACGAGCAGTACTTC
>TRBV19|TRBJ2-7|TRBD2|.
CASSIGGAYEQYF
TGTGCCAGTAGTATCGGGGGGGCCTACGAGCAGTACTTC
>TRBV2|TRBJ2-3|TRBD2|.
CASSGLAGATDTQYF
TGTGCCAGCAGTGGACTAGCGGGGGCCACAGATACGCAGTATTTT
>TRBV7-8|TRBJ2-3|TRBD2|.
CAGSFPLLAGDTDTQYF
TGTGCCGGCAGCTTTCCATTACTAGCGGGGGACACAGATACGCAGTATTTT
>TRBV6-5|TRBJ1-6|.|.
CASSYAGESPLHF
TGTGCCAGCAGTTACGCGGGAGAATCACCCCTCCACTTT
>TRBV27|TRBJ2-5|TRBD2|.
CANTSASGGCETQYF
TGTGCCAACACCTCCGCTAGCGGGGGCTGTGAGACCCAGTACTTC
>TRBV4-2|TRBJ1-4|.|.
CASSHGDSNEKLFF
TGTGCCAGCAGCCATGGAGACAGTAATGAAAAACTGTTTTTT
>TRBV11-2|TRBJ2-3|TRBD2|.
CASSPGLAGGPWGADTQYF
TGTGCCAGCAGCCCCGGACTAGCGGGGGGGCCGTGGGGGGCAGATACGCAGTATTTT